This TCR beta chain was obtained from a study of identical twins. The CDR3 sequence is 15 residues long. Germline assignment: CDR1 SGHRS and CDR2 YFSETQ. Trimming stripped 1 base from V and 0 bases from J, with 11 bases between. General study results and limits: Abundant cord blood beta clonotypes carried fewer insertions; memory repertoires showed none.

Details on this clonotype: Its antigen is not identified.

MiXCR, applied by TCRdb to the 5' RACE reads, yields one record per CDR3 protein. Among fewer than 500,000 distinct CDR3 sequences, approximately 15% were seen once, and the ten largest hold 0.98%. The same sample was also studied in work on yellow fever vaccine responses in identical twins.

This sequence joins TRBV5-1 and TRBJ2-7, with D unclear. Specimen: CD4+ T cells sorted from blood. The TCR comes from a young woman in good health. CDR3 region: CASSLSGKGSYEQYF. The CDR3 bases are TGCGCCAGCAGCTTGAGTGGGAAGGGCTCCTACGAGCAGTACTTC.